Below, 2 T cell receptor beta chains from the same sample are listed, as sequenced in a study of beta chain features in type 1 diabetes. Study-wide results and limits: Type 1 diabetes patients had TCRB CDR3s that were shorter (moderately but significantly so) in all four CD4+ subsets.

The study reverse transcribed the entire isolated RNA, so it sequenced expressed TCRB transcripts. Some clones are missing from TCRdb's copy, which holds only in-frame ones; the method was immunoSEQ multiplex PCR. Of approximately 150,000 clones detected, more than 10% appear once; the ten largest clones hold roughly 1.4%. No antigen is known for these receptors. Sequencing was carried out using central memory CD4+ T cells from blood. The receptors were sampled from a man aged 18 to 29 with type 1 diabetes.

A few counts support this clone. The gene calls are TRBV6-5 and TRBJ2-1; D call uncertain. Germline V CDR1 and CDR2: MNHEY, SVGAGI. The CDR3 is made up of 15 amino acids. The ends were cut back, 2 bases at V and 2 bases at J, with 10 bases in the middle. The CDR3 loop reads CASSYVGKTYNEQFF. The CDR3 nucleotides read TGTGCCAGCAGTTACGTGGGGAAGACCTACAATGAGCAGTTCTTC.

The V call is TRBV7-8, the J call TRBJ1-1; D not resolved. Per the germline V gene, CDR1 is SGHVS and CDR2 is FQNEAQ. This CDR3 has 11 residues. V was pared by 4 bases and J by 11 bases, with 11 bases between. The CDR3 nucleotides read TGTGCCAGCAGCTCTATGGGCGACGCTTTCTTT. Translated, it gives CASSSMGDAFF. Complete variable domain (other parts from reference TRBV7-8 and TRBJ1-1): GAGVSQSPRYKVAKRGQDVALRCDPISGHVSLFWYQQALGQGPEFLTYFQNEAQLDKSGLPSDRFFAERPEGSVSTLKIQRTQQEDSAVYLCASSSMGDAFFGQGTRLTVV.